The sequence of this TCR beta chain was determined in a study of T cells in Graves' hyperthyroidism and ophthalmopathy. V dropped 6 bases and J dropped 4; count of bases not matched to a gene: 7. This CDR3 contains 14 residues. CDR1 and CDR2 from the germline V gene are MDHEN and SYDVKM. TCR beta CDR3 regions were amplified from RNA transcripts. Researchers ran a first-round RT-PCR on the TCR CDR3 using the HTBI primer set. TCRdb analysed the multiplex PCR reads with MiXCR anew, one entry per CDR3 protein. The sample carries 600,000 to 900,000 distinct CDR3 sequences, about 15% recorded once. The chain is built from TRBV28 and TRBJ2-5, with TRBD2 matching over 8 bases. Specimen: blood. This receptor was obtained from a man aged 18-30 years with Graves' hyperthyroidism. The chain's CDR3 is CASSTLGGGETQYF. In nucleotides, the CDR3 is TGTGCCAGCAGCACCCTCGGGGGGGGAGAGACCCAGTACTTC.